The entry below gives a single T cell receptor beta chain sequence along with its context. The data derive from a study of blood T cells in healthy people across ages. Primed by a sample-barcoded 5' primer and a J-beta primer mix, a second PCR proceeded for 7 to 11 cycles. A 12-random-nucleotide template-switch adaptor tagged each cDNA molecule. MiXCR, run by TCRdb on the 5' RACE reads, gives a single entry per CDR3 protein. Here the sample spans more than 1.4 million distinct CDR3 sequences, 35% to 45% being singletons. The clonotype originates from a woman younger than 35 in good health. Sequences were obtained from blood.

The DNA of the CDR3 is TGTGCCACCAGCTTTAAGCGGGAGGGGATCTACAATGAGCAGTTCTTC. The encoded protein is CATSFKREGIYNEQFF. The chain couples TRBV15 to TRBJ2-1; 10 nucleotides match TRBD2. This CDR3 has 16 amino acids. J gave up 3 bases and V 5 bases, and 7 bases lay outside the gene matches. Germline CDR1 LNHNV, CDR2 YYDKDF (reference sequence).